This TCR beta chain was recovered during a study of beta chain features in type 1 diabetes. Study results and caveats: Naive, central memory and regulatory TCRB repertoires appeared more similar among patients than healthy donors. The analysis here could not establish whether HLA type shapes TCRB rearrangement.

In this sample, this clone turned up a few times. Its specificity is not known. Every bit of the isolated RNA underwent reverse transcription, so sequencing read expressed TCRB transcripts. Produced via immunoSEQ multiplex PCR; TCRdb's table is partial and in-frame only. The top ten clones hold 0.02% to 0.025% of a sample with under 950,000 clones, about 17% of them seen once. CD4+ naive, central memory, regulatory and stem cell-like memory subsets were isolated by sorting on CD45RO/CCR7/CD25/CD127/CD95/CD27. This CDR3 is built from 14 residues. CDR1 SGHTA and CDR2 FQGNSA come from the germline V gene. Trimming removed 5 bases from V and 6 bases from J, with 14 bases in between.

The V gene is TRBV7-2, the J gene TRBJ2-1, with D tentatively TRBD1 or TRBD2 (5 bases each). The receptor's source is a woman aged 18-29 years in good health. The sample taken for sequencing was naive CD4+ T cells from blood. The CDR3 DNA is TGTGCCAGCAGCCAAGCCGGGACGCGCAATGAGCAGTTCTTC. This sequence encodes CASSQAGTRNEQFF.